This record concerns one T cell receptor beta chain sequence. This sample was included in a study of T cell changes during pregnancy in multiple sclerosis. The assay was immunoSEQ multiplex PCR, and TCRdb's table has in-frame clones only and misses some. There are tens of thousands of clones in the sample; 92% occur only once, and 1.6% lies in the top ten. Trimming removed 1 base at V and 6 bases at J, with 18 bases between. This CDR3 is 16 amino acids long. The germline V gene has CDR1 SGDLS and CDR2 YYNGEE. The TCR sequence derives from a female donor in good health, enrolled as a control in a pregnancy study. The genes are TRBV9 and TRBJ2-3; tentative D call: TRBD2 (6 bases). The material was peripheral blood, obtained in the first trimester of pregnancy. CDR3: CASSVIGAPGGDTQYF. The CDR3 DNA is TGTGCCAGCAGCGTAATAGGAGCGCCCGGGGGTGATACGCAGTATTTT.